The entry below gives a single TCR beta chain sequence along with its context. Unique molecular identifiers tagged the TCRbeta library. Via MiXCR, TCRdb re-called the PCR reads, giving one row per CDR3 protein. The sample holds hundreds of thousands of distinct CDR3 sequences, roughly 18% seen once. V lost 3 bases, J lost 6 bases, and 15 bases lay in between. Germline CDR1 LGHDT, CDR2 YNNKEL (reference sequence). The CDR3 loop spans 14 amino acids. The data were obtained in a study of T-cell reconstitution after alpha-beta-depleted transplantation in children. The material was PBMCs from the stem cell graft donor, obtained from the stem cell graft. The source of this sequence is a human donor who donated a stem cell graft to a child with acute lymphoblastic leukemia. The chain carries TRBV3-1 and TRBJ2-7; D is possibly TRBD2 (5 bases). This CDR3 is CASSQRLRGSEQYF. The CDR3 DNA reads TGTGCCAGCAGCCAGCGATTGAGAGGGAGCGAGCAGTACTTC.